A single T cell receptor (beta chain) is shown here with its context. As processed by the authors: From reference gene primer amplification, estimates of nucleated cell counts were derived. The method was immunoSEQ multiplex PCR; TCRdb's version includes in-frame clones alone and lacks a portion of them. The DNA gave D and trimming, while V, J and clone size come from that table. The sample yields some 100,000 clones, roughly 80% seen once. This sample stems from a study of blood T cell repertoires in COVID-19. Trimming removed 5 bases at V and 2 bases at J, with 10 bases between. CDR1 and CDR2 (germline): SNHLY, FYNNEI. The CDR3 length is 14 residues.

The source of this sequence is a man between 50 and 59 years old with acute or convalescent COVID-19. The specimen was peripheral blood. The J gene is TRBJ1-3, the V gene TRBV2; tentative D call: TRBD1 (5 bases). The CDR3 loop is CASSMAGTGNTIYF. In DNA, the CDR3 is TGTGCCAGCAGTATGGCAGGGACTGGAAACACCATATATTTT.